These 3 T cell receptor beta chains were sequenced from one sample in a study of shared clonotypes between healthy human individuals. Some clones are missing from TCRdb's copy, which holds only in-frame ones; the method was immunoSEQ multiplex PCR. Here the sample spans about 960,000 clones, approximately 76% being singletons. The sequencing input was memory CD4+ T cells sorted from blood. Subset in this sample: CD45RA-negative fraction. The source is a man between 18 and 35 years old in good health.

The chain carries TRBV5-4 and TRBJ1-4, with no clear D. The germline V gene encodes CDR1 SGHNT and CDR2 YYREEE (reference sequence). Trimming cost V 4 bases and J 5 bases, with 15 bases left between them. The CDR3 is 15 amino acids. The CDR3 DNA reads TGTGCCAGCAGCGCTACGACGGGCGGGAATGAAAAACTGTTTTTT. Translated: CASSATTGGNEKLFF.

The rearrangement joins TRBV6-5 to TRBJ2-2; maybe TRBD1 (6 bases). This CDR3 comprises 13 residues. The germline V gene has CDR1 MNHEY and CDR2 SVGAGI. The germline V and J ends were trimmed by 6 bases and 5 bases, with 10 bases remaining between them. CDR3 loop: CASSLGTTGELFF. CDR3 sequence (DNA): TGTGCCAGCAGCCTCGGGACAACCGGGGAGCTGTTTTTT.

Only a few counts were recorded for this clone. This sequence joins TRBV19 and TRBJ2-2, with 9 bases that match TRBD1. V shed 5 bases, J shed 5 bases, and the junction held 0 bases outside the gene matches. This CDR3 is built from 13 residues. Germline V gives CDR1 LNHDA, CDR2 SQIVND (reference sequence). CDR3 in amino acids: CASSGQGTGELFF. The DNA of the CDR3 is TGTGCCAGTAGTGGACAGGGGACCGGGGAGCTGTTTTTT.